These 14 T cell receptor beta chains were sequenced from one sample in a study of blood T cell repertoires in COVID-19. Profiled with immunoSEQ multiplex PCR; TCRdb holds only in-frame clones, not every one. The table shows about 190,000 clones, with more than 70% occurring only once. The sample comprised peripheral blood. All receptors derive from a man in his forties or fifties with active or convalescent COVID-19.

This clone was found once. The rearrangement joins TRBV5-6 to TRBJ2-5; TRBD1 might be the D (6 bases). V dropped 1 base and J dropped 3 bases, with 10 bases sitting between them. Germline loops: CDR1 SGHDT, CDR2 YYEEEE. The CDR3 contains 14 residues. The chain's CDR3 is CASSLFHREETQYF. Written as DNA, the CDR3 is TGTGCCAGCAGCTTGTTTCACAGGGAAGAGACCCAGTACTTC.

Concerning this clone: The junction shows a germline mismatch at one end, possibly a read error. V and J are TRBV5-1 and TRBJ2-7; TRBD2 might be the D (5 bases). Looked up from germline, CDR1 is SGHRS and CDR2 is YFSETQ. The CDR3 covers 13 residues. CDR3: CASSLAQGTIKRF. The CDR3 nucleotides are TGCGCCAGCAGCTTGGCCCAAGGAACGATAAAGCGGTTC. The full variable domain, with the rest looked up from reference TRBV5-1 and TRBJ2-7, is KAGVTQTPRYLIKTRGQQVTLSCSPISGHRSVSWYQQTPGQGLQFLFEYFSETQRNKGNFPGRFSGRQFSNSRSEMNVSTLELGDSALYLCASSLAQGTIKRFGPGTRLTVT.

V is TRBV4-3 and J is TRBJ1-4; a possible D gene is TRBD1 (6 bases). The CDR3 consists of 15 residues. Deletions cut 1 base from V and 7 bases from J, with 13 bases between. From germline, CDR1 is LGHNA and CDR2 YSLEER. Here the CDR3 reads CASSQVGGLGEKLFF. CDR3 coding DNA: TGCGCCAGCAGCCAAGTAGGGGGTTTGGGTGAAAAACTGTTTTTT.

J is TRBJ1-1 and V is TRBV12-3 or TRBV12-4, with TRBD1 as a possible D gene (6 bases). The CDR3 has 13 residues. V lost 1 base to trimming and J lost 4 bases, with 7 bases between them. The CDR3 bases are TGTGCCAGCAGTTTAGGCAGGGGCACTGAAGCTTTCTTT. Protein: CASSLGRGTEAFF.

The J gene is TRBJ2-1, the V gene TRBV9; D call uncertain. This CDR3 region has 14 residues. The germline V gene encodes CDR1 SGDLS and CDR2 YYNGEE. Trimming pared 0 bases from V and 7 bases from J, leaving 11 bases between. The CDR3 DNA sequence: TGTGCCAGCAGCGTAGCAGAGGTTAAGAATGAGCAGTTCTTC. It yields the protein CASSVAEVKNEQFF.

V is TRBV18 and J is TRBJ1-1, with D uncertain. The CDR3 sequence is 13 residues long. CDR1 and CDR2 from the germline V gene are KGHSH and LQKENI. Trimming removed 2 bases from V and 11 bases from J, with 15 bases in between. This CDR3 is CASSPTPEVPAFF. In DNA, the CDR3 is TGTGCCAGCTCACCAACACCTGAAGTCCCGGCTTTCTTT.

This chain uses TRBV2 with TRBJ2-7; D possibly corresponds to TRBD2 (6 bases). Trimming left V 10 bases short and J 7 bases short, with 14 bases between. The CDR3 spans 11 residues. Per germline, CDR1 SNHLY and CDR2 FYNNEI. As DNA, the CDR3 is TGTGCCACAAGCCTACGGGGGGAGCAGTACTTC. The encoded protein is CATSLRGEQYF.

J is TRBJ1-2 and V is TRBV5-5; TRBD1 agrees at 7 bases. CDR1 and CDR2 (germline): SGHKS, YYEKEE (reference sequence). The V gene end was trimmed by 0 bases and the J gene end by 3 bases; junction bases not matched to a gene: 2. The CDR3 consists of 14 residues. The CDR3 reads CASSLATGDYGYTF. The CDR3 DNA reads TGTGCCAGCAGCTTGGCCACAGGGGACTATGGCTACACCTTC.

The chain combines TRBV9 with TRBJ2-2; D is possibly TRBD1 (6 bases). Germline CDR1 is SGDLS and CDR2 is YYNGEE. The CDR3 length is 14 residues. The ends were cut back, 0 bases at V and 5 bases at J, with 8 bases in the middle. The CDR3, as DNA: TGTGCCAGCAGCGTAGGGACAGCTACCGGGGAGCTGTTTTTT. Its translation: CASSVGTATGELFF.

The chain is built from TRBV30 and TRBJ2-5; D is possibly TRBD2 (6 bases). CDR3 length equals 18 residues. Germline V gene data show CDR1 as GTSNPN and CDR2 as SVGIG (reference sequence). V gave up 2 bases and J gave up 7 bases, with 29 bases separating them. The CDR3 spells CAWSYWYGTANQLGTQYF. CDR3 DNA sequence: TGTGCCTGGAGTTATTGGTACGGGACTGCGAACCAACTCGGGACCCAGTACTTC.

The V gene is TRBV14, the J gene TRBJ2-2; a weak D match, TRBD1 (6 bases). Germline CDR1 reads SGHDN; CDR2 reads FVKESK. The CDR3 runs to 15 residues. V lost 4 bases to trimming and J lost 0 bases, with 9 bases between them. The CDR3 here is CASSPRTANTGELFF. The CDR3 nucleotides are TGTGCCAGCAGCCCGCGGACAGCGAACACCGGGGAGCTGTTTTTT.

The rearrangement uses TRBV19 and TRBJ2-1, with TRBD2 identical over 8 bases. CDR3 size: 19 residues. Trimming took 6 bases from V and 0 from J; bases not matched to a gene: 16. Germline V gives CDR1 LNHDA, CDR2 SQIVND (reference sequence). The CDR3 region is CASSPGGGEWTRSYNEQFF. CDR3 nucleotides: TGTGCCAGTAGCCCGGGGGGGGGAGAATGGACCCGCTCCTACAATGAGCAGTTCTTC.

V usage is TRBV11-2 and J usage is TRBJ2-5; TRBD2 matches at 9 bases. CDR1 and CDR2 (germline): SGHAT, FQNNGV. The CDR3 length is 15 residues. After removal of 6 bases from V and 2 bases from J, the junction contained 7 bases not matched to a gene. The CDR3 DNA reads TGTGCCAGCAGTTCCCTAGCGGGGACGCAAGAGACCCAGTACTTC. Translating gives CASSSLAGTQETQYF.

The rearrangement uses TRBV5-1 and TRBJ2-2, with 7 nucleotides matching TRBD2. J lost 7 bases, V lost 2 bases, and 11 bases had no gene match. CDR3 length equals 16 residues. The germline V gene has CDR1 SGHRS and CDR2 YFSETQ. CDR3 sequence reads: CASSLRSAGVGGELFF. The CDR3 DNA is TGCGCCAGCAGCTTAAGGAGTGCGGGAGTAGGCGGGGAGCTGTTTTTT. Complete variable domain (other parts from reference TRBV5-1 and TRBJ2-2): KAGVTQTPRYLIKTRGQQVTLSCSPISGHRSVSWYQQTPGQGLQFLFEYFSETQRNKGNFPGRFSGRQFSNSRSEMNVSTLELGDSALYLCASSLRSAGVGGELFFGEGSRLTVL.